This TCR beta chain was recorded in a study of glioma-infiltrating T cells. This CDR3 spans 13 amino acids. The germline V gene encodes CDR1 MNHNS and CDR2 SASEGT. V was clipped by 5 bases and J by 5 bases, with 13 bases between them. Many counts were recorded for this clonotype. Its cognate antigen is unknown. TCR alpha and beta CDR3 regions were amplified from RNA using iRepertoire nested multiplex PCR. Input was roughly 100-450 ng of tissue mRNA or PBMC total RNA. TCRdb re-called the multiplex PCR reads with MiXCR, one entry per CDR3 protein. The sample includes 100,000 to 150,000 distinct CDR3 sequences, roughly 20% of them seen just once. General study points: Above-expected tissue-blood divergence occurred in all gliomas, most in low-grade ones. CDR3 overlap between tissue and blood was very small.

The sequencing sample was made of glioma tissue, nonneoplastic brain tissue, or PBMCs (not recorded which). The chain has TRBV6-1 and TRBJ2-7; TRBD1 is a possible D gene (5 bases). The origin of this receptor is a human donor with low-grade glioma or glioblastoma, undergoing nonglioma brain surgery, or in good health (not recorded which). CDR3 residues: CASSPDRTHEQYF. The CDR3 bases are TGTGCCAGCAGTCCTGACAGAACCCACGAGCAGTACTTC.